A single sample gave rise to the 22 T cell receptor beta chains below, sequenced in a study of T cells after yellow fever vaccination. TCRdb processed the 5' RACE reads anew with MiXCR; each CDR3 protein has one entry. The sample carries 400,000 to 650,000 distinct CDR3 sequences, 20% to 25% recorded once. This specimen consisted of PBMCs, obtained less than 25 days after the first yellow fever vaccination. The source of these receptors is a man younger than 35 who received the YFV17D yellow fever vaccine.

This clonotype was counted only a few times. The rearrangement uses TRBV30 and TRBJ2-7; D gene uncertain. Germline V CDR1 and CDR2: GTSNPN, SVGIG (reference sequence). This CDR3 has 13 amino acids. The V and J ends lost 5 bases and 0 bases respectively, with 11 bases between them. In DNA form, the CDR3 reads TGTGCCTGGGGGTGGGGAAGCTCCTACGAGCAGTACTTC. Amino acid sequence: CAWGWGSSYEQYF.

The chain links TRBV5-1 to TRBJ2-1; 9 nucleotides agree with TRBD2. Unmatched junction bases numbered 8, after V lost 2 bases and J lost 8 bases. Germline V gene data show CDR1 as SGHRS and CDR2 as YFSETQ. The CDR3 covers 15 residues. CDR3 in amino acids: CASSFWRGGQDEQFF. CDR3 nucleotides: TGCGCCAGCAGCTTTTGGCGGGGGGGCCAAGATGAGCAGTTCTTC.

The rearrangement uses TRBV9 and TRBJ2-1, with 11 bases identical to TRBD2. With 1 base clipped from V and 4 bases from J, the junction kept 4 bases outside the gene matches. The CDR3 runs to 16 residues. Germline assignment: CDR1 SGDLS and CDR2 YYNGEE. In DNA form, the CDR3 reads TGTGCCAGCAGCGTATCAGGGACTAGCGGTTACAATGAGCAGTTCTTC. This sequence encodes CASSVSGTSGYNEQFF.

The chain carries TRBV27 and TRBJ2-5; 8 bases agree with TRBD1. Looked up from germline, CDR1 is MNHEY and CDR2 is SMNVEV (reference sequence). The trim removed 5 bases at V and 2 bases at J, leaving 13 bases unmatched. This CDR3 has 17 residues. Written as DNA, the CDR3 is TGTGCCAGCAGTACCCTGGGACAGGATTTTCGTCAAGAGACCCAGTACTTC. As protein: CASSTLGQDFRQETQYF.

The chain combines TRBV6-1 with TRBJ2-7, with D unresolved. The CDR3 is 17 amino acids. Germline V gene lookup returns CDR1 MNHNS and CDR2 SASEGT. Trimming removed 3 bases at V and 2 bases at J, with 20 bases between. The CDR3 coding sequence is TGTGCCAGCAGTGAGGATCCCGGATCCTACGTCCCCTACGAGCAGTACTTC. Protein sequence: CASSEDPGSYVPYEQYF.

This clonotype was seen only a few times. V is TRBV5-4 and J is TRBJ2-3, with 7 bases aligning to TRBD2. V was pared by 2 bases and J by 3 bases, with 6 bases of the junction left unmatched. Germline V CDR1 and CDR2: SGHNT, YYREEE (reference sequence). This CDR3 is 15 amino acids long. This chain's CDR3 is CASSFRGEGTDTQYF. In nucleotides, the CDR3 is TGTGCCAGCAGCTTCCGGGGGGAGGGGACAGATACGCAGTATTTT.

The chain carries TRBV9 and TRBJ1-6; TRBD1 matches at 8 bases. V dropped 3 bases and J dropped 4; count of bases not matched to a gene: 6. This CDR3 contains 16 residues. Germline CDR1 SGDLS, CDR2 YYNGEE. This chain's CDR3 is CASSEGTGGYNSPLHF. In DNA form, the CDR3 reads TGTGCCAGCAGCGAGGGGACAGGCGGGTATAATTCACCCCTCCACTTT.

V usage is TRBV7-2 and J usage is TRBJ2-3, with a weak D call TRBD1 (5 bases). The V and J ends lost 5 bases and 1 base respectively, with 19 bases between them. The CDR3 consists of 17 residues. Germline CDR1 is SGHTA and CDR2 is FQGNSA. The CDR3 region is CASSASRRRAGTDTQYF. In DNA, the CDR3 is TGTGCCAGCAGCGCTTCGAGACGCAGGGCCGGCACAGATACGCAGTATTTT.

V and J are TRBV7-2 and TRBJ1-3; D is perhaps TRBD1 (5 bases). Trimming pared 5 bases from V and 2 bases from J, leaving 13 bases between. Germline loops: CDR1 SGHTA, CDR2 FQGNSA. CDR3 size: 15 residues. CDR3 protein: CASSRGEGTGNTIYF. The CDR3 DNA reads TGTGCCAGCAGCCGAGGGGAAGGGACTGGAAACACCATATATTTT.

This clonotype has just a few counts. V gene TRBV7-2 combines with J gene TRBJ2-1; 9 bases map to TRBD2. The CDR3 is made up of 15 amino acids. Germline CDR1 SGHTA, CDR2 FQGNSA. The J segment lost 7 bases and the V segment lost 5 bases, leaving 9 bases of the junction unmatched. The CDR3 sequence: CASSQTSGPRNEQFF. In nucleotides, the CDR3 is TGTGCCAGCAGCCAAACTAGCGGGCCACGGAATGAGCAGTTCTTC. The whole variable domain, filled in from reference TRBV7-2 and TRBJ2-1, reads GAGVSQSPSNKVTEKGKDVELRCDPISGHTALYWYRQSLGQGLEFLIYFQGNSAPDKSGLPSDRFSAERTGGSVSTLTIQRTQQEDSAVYLCASSQTSGPRNEQFFGPGTRLTVL.

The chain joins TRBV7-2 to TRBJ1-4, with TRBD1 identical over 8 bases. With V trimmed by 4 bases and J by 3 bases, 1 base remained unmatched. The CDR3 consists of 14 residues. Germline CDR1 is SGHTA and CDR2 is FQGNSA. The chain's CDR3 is CASSWTGSNEKLFF. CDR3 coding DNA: TGTGCCAGCAGCTGGACAGGGTCTAATGAAAAACTGTTTTTT.

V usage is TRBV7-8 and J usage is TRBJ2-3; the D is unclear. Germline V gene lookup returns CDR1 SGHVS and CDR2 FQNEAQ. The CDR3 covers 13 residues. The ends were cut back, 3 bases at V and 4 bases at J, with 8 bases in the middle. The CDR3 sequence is CASSFGYADTQYF. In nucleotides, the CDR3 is TGTGCCAGCAGCTTCGGGTACGCAGATACGCAGTATTTT.

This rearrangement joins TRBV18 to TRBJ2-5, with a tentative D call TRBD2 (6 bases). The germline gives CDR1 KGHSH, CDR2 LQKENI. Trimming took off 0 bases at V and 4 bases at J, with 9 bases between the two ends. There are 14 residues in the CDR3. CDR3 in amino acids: CASSPPGRIETQYF. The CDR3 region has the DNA TGTGCCAGCTCACCACCAGGGAGGATAGAGACCCAGTACTTC.

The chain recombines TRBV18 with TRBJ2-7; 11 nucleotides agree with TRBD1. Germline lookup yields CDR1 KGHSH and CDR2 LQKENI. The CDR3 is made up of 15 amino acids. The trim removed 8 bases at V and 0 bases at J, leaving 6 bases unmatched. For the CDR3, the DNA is TGTGCCAGCACATCCGGGACAGGGGGCTCCTACGAGCAGTACGTC. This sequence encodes CASTSGTGGSYEQYV.

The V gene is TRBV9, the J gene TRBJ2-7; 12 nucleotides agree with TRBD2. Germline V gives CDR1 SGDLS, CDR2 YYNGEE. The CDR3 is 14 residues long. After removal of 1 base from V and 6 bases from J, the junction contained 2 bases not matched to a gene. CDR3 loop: CASSVSLAGGEQYF. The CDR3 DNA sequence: TGTGCCAGCAGCGTATCACTAGCGGGGGGCGAGCAGTACTTC.

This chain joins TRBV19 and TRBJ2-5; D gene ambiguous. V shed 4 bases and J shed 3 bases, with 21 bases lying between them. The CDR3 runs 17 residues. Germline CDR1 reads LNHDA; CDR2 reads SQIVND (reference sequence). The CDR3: CASSNPLKARRKETQYF. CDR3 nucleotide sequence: TGTGCCAGTAGTAACCCTCTCAAGGCCAGGCGAAAAGAGACCCAGTACTTC.

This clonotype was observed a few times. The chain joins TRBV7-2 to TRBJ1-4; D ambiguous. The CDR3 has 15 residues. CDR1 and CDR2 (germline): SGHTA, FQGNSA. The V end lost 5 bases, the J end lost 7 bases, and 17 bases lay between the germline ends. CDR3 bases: TGTGCCAGCAGCCAGATCGCCGTTCCCCTTGAAAAACTGTTTTTT. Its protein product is CASSQIAVPLEKLFF.

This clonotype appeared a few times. In DNA form, the CDR3 reads TGTGCCAGCACCCAGGGGACGGGTGCTTTCTTT. Amino acids: CASTQGTGAFF. J is TRBJ1-1 and V is TRBV28, with a weak D call TRBD1 (6 bases). CDR1 and CDR2 (germline): MDHEN, SYDVKM. Trimming shortened V by 7 bases and J by 11 bases, and 14 bases separated the two germline ends. The CDR3 is 11 amino acids.

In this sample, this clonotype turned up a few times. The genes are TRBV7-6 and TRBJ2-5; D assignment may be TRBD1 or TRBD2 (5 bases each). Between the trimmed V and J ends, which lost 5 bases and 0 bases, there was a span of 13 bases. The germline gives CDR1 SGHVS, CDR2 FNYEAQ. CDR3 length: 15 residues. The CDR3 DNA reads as TGTGCCAGCAGCCCAGAACTGGGACACCAAGAGACCCAGTACTTC. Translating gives CASSPELGHQETQYF.

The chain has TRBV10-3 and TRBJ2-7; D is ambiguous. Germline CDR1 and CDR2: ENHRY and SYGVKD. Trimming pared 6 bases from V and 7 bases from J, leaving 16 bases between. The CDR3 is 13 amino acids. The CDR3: CAIRPPRAREQYV. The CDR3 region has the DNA TGTGCCATCAGGCCCCCCCGGGCGCGGGAGCAGTACGTC.

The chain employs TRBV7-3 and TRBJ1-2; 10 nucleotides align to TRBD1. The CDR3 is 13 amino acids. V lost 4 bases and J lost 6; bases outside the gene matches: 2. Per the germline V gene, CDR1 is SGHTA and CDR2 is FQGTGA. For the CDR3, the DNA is TGTGCCAGCAGCTCGGACAGGGGGGATGGCTACACCTTC. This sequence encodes CASSSDRGDGYTF. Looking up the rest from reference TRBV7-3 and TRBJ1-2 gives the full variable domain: GAGVSQTPSNKVTEKGKYVELRCDPISGHTALYWYRQSLGQGPEFLIYFQGTGAADDSGLPNDRFFAVRPEGSVSTLKIQRTERGDSAVYLCASSSDRGDGYTFGSGTRLTVV.

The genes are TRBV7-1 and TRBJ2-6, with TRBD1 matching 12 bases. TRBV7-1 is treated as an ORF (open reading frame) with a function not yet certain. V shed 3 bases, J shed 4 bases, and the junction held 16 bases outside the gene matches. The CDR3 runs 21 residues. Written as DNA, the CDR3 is TGTGCCAGCAGCTCCCGCCTTCAACCGGGACAGGGGGCGCGCGGGGCCAACGTCCTGACTTTC. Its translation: CASSSRLQPGQGARGANVLTF.